The 27 T cell receptor beta chains below come from one sample, sequenced in a study of T cells in Graves' hyperthyroidism and ophthalmopathy. RNA transcripts were the template for amplifying TCR beta CDR3 regions. First-round RT-PCR with HTBI primers amplified the TCR CDR3 region. TCRdb reprocessed the multiplex PCR reads via MiXCR and lists one record per CDR3 protein. Of roughly 840,000 distinct CDR3 sequences in the sample, 35% to 45% are singletons; the top ten hold more than 7%. Sequenced material: blood. These receptor sequences come from a man aged 18-30 years with Graves' hyperthyroidism.

This clonotype was observed a few times. This chain joins TRBV7-8 and TRBJ1-1; D gene ambiguous. Trimming stripped 1 base from V and 4 bases from J, with 13 bases between. The CDR3 loop spans 15 amino acids. CDR1 is SGHVS and CDR2 is FQNEAQ in the germline V gene. The CDR3 nucleotides are TGTGCCAGCAGCTTAGTAGAACAGTGGGGCACTGAAGCTTTCTTT. It translates to CASSLVEQWGTEAFF.

This clonotype was recorded once. It is likely a read error, because the conserved phenylalanine at the end of the CDR3 is missing. The chain employs TRBV19 and TRBJ1-1; D possibly corresponds to TRBD1 (6 bases). The germline V gene has CDR1 LNHDA and CDR2 SQIVND (reference sequence). The CDR3 sequence is 18 residues long. Trimming cost V 7 bases and J 5 bases, with 29 bases left between them. In DNA, the CDR3 is TGTGCCAGTACTAGGGGGGCAGGGCAGATGCGGTTAAGGACTGAAGCTTTCTCT. Translation gives CASTRGAGQMRLRTEAFS.

This rearrangement joins TRBV10-2 to TRBJ2-7; 9 positions match TRBD2. CDR3 length: 13 residues. CDR1 is WSHSY, CDR2 SAAADI, per germline. Germline trimming cut 6 bases from V and 4 bases from J; bases unmatched to any gene: 4. The CDR3 DNA is TGCGCCAGCAGCAGACTAGCGGAATACGAGCAGTACTTC. Protein sequence: CASSRLAEYEQYF.

This clonotype was observed a few times. The chain has TRBV5-1 and TRBJ1-1; tentatively, D is TRBD1 (5 bases). The CDR3 sequence is 15 residues long. Per the germline V gene, CDR1 is SGHRS and CDR2 is YFSETQ. Trimming removed 0 bases at V and 5 bases at J, with 14 bases between. The CDR3 nucleotides read TGCGCCAGCAGCTTGGAGGTAAGGGGCTGGACTGAAGCTTTCTTT. Encoded protein: CASSLEVRGWTEAFF. Using reference TRBV5-1 and TRBJ1-1 for the parts outside the CDR3, the full variable domain is KAGVTQTPRYLIKTRGQQVTLSCSPISGHRSVSWYQQTPGQGLQFLFEYFSETQRNKGNFPGRFSGRQFSNSRSEMNVSTLELGDSALYLCASSLEVRGWTEAFFGQGTRLTVV.

Comment on this clonotype: This may be a read error: a much more frequent sequence differs by one nucleotide. The J gene is TRBJ1-5, the V gene TRBV9, with unresolved D. CDR1 SGDLS and CDR2 YYNGEE come from the germline V gene. The CDR3 sequence is 15 residues long. V was shortened by 0 bases and J by 5 bases, with 12 bases between the two germline ends. The CDR3 region is CASSVVAGGDQPQHF. CDR3 in DNA: TGTGCCAGCAGCGTAGTAGCCGGTGGCGATCAGCCCCAGCATTTT.

This clonotype has a handful of counts. The chain combines TRBV4-1 with TRBJ1-2; 10 bases map to TRBD1. The V gene's germline CDR1 is MGHRA and CDR2 YSYEKL. The V gene end was trimmed by 2 bases and the J gene end by 3 bases; junction bases not matched to a gene: 6. The CDR3 has 16 amino acids. CDR3 region: CASSQWGTGDDYGYTF. CDR3 DNA sequence: TGCGCCAGCAGCCAATGGGGGACAGGGGATGACTATGGCTACACCTTC.

This chain connects TRBV19 to TRBJ2-3, with 10 bases that match TRBD2. The junction had 6 bases not matched to a gene; V was cut back by 5 bases and J by 1 base. Per germline, CDR1 LNHDA and CDR2 SQIVND (reference sequence). CDR3 length equals 16 residues. In DNA, the CDR3 is TGTGCCAGTAGTGGTGGGACTAGCGTAGGCACAGATACGCAGTATTTT. Its protein is CASSGGTSVGTDTQYF.

This clonotype was seen repeatedly, ten times or more. The junction departs from germline at one end; a sequencing error may be responsible. CDR3 bases: TGTGCCAGCAGCGTCGGACTTGGAGAGGCCCAGTACTTC. It specifies CASSVGLGEAQYF. The chain has TRBV9 and TRBJ2-5, with D perhaps TRBD2 (5 bases). Germline CDR1 SGDLS, CDR2 YYNGEE. The CDR3 has 13 residues.

Only a few counts were recorded for this clonotype. This chain links TRBV5-1 with TRBJ1-2, with 7 positions matching TRBD1. The CDR3 runs to 15 residues. The V gene end was trimmed by 0 bases and the J gene end by 6 bases; junction bases not matched to a gene: 8. CDR1 and CDR2 from the germline V gene are SGHRS and YFSETQ. As DNA, the CDR3 is TGCGCCAGCAGCTTGGATGGACAGGACCTCCATGGCTACACCTTC. This translates into CASSLDGQDLHGYTF.

The chain has TRBV7-8 and TRBJ2-7, with 7 bases aligning to TRBD1. V shed 2 bases and J 4 bases; nucleotides not matched to a gene: 5. Germline V lookup: CDR1 SGHVS, CDR2 FQNEAQ. The CDR3 runs to 14 residues. The CDR3 is CASSLKGGLYEQYF. CDR3 nucleotide sequence: TGTGCCAGCAGCTTAAAAGGGGGCTTATACGAGCAGTACTTC.

Comments on this clonotype: A much larger clone lies a single base off, so this may be a read error. The V gene is TRBV19, the J gene TRBJ1-5; D call uncertain. The CDR3 is 15 amino acids. From germline, CDR1 is LNHDA and CDR2 SQIVND (reference sequence). The ends were cut back, 5 bases at V and 5 bases at J, with 16 bases in the middle. For the CDR3, the DNA is TGTGCCAGTAGTTCCCCGGGGTGGTTCGATCAGCCCCAGCATTTT. This sequence encodes CASSSPGWFDQPQHF.

Ten or more counts support this clonotype. The gene calls are TRBV19 and TRBJ1-1; D unclear. The germline V and J ends were trimmed by 2 bases and 3 bases, with 10 bases remaining between them. CDR1 and CDR2 from the germline V gene are LNHDA and SQIVND (reference sequence). The CDR3 consists of 14 residues. The CDR3 reads CASSIRWWDTEAFF. Written as DNA, the CDR3 is TGTGCCAGTAGTATAAGATGGTGGGACACTGAAGCTTTCTTT.

The V call is TRBV12-3 or TRBV12-4, the J call TRBJ1-3; a possible D gene is TRBD1 (5 bases). V was clipped by 6 bases and J by 4 bases, with 16 bases between them. The CDR3 consists of 15 residues. The chain's CDR3 is CASSPQDYAGNTIYF. Written as DNA, the CDR3 is TGTGCCAGCAGCCCACAGGACTACGCAGGAAACACCATATATTTT.

There are many counts of this clonotype. The chain combines TRBV11-2 with TRBJ2-6; TRBD2 agrees at 7 bases. V shed 5 bases and J 12 bases; nucleotides not matched to a gene: 10. Per germline, CDR1 SGHAT and CDR2 FQNNGV. The CDR3 is 14 residues long. The CDR3 protein is CASSHLAGRAVLTF. CDR3 coding DNA: TGTGCCAGCAGCCATTTGGCAGGGAGGGCCGTCCTGACTTTC.

With respect to this clonotype: This sequence may be a read error, since a much larger clone differs from it by one base. The CDR3 region is CAIRAEGEAQYF. The CDR3 region has the DNA TGTGCCATTAGGGCGGAGGGGGAGGCCCAGTACTTC. The chain employs TRBV10-3 and TRBJ2-5, with D perhaps matching TRBD1 or TRBD2 (6 bases each). CDR1 is ENHRY and CDR2 is SYGVKD in the germline V gene. The length of the CDR3 is 12 residues. With 9 bases removed from V and 9 bases from J, the gap between germline ends came to 17 bases.

This clonotype was counted at least ten times. This chain uses TRBV2 with TRBJ1-3; D may be TRBD1 (5 bases). Germline V gene sequence: CDR1 SNHLY, CDR2 FYNNEI. The CDR3 covers 15 residues. Trimming left V 1 base short and J 0 bases short, with 7 bases between. CDR3: CASSEGQISGNTIYF. The CDR3 DNA is TGTGCCAGCAGTGAAGGACAGATCTCTGGAAACACCATATATTTT. The complete variable domain, with remaining parts taken from reference TRBV2 and TRBJ1-3, reads EPEVTQTPSHQVTQMGQEVILRCVPISNHLYFYWYRQILGQKVEFLVSFYNNEISEKSEIFDDQFSVERPDGSNFTLKIRSTKLEDSAMYFCASSEGQISGNTIYFGEGSWLTVV.

This rearrangement joins TRBV7-2 to TRBJ2-7, with D perhaps TRBD2 (5 bases). Germline V gene data show CDR1 as SGHTA and CDR2 as FQGNSA. Trimming left V 5 bases short and J 3 bases short, with 14 bases between. CDR3 size: 14 residues. The CDR3 reads CASSLDSLGYEQYF. The CDR3 bases are TGTGCCAGCAGCCTGGACTCCCTTGGCTACGAGCAGTACTTC.

The gene calls are TRBV7-9 and TRBJ2-7; 11 nucleotides line up with TRBD2. The CDR3 runs to 15 residues. With 5 bases clipped from V and 4 bases from J, the junction kept 7 bases outside the gene matches. The germline gives CDR1 SEHNR, CDR2 FQNEAQ (reference sequence). CDR3 DNA: TGTGCCAGCAGCCACGGGACTAGCGGAAATTACGAGCAGTACTTC. Translating it yields CASSHGTSGNYEQYF.

The J gene is TRBJ2-7, the V gene TRBV19; TRBD2 matches at 10 bases. The trim removed 4 bases at V and 4 bases at J, leaving 4 bases unmatched. The germline CDR1 and CDR2 sequences are LNHDA and SQIVND (reference sequence). This CDR3 is 14 amino acids long. The CDR3: CASSTLAGAYEQYF. The DNA for the CDR3 is TGTGCCAGTAGTACCCTAGCGGGAGCTTACGAGCAGTACTTC.

This rearrangement joins TRBV2 to TRBJ2-7; 8 bases align to TRBD2. V shed 5 bases, J shed 1 base, and the junction held 10 bases outside the gene matches. CDR1 is SNHLY, CDR2 FYNNEI, per germline. The CDR3 sequence is 16 residues long. CDR3 coding DNA: TGTGCCAGCAGTTACGGGGTTAGCGGGGCGTCCTACGAGCAGTACTTC. Its translation is CASSYGVSGASYEQYF.

The rearrangement links TRBV5-1 to TRBJ1-1; D remains unclear. V was pared by 1 base and J by 1 base, with 8 bases between. Germline values: CDR1 SGHRS, CDR2 YFSETQ. There are 14 residues in the CDR3. CDR3 amino acids: CASSLNGPNTEAFF. The CDR3 DNA is TGCGCCAGCAGCTTGAACGGGCCGAACACTGAAGCTTTCTTT. Variable domain in full (rest from reference TRBV5-1 and TRBJ1-1): KAGVTQTPRYLIKTRGQQVTLSCSPISGHRSVSWYQQTPGQGLQFLFEYFSETQRNKGNFPGRFSGRQFSNSRSEMNVSTLELGDSALYLCASSLNGPNTEAFFGQGTRLTVV.

J is TRBJ2-3 and V is TRBV7-8, with D perhaps matching TRBD1 or TRBD2 (5 bases each). The CDR3 is 16 residues long. The V end lost 4 bases, the J end lost 0 bases, and 14 bases lay between the germline ends. Germline V gene sequence: CDR1 SGHVS, CDR2 FQNEAQ. The CDR3 region is CASSSDRGSSTDTQYF. CDR3 nucleotides: TGTGCCAGCAGCTCCGATCGGGGCAGTAGCACAGATACGCAGTATTTT.

This clonotype was observed many times. The chain is built from TRBV19 and TRBJ2-7, with 10 bases lining up with TRBD2. The trim removed 4 bases at V and 0 bases at J, leaving 0 bases unmatched. Germline loops: CDR1 LNHDA, CDR2 SQIVND (reference sequence). This CDR3 spans 14 amino acids. CDR3 sequence reads: CASSTSGSSYEQYF. DNA for the CDR3: TGTGCCAGTAGTACTAGCGGGAGCTCCTACGAGCAGTACTTC. Using reference TRBV19 and TRBJ2-7 for the parts outside the CDR3, the full variable domain is DGGITQSPKYLFRKEGQNVTLSCEQNLNHDAMYWYRQDPGQGLRLIYYSQIVNDFQKGDIAEGYSVSREKKESFPLTVTSAQKNPTAFYLCASSTSGSSYEQYFGPGTRLTVT.

The genes are TRBV7-9 and TRBJ1-2; 8 positions match TRBD1. Per the germline V gene, CDR1 is SEHNR and CDR2 is FQNEAQ (reference sequence). J gave up 6 bases and V 0 bases, and 9 bases lay outside the gene matches. The CDR3 consists of 16 residues. DNA for the CDR3: TGTGCCAGCAGCTTAGCGGGACAGGACAGGGTCAATGGCTACACCTTC. Translated, it gives CASSLAGQDRVNGYTF.

This clonotype was observed many times. J is TRBJ2-2 and V is TRBV7-6; 7 nucleotides match TRBD1. Germline CDR1 and CDR2: SGHVS and FNYEAQ. Germline trimming cut 5 bases from V and 7 bases from J; bases unmatched to any gene: 10. The CDR3 is 15 amino acids. The CDR3 loop reads CASSVTGTENGELFF. In nucleotides, the CDR3 is TGTGCCAGCAGCGTAACCGGGACAGAGAACGGGGAGCTGTTTTTT.

This clonotype was seen only a few times. One end of the junction fails to match germline, which may point to a read error. The chain couples TRBV5-8 to TRBJ2-2; maybe TRBD2 (7 bases). CDR3 length: 13 amino acids. Germline lookup yields CDR1 SGHTS and CDR2 YDEGEE. In DNA, the CDR3 is TGTGCCAGCAACTTGGCGGGGGCGCTGGAGCTGTTTTTT. Its translation: CASNLAGALELFF.

The rearrangement uses TRBV6-5 and TRBJ2-7, with 10 bases that match TRBD2. This CDR3 contains 13 residues. Germline loops: CDR1 MNHEY, CDR2 SVGAGI. The ends lost 11 bases at V and 3 bases at J; junction bases unmatched: 7. The CDR3 sequence: CAGAAGGDYEQYF. The CDR3 DNA reads as TGTGCCGGCGCAGCGGGGGGGGACTACGAGCAGTACTTC.